This T cell receptor (beta chain) was documented in a study of CD8+CD57+ T cells in acquired aplastic anemia. About the study: The study obtained an average of roughly 3 ug of DNA from sorted CD4+ and CD8+ cells.

The V segment lost 6 bases and the J segment 0 bases; nucleotides outside the gene matches: 10. This CDR3 is built from 17 residues. Per germline, CDR1 MNHEY and CDR2 SVGEGT. TCR beta VDJ and CDR3 were profiled, and genomic DNA was the template. TCRdb re-derived calls from the reads in MiXCR, one entry per CDR3 protein. The sample consists of more than 150,000 distinct CDR3 sequences, 45% to 60% of them appearing once. The authors sequenced patients whose flow cytometry had shown CD8+CD57+ cell expansion. Patients were untreated when blood was sampled. The chain has TRBV6-2 or TRBV6-3 and TRBJ1-3; 8 nucleotides match TRBD1. The specimen sequenced was sorted CD4+, CD8+, or CD8+CD57+ T cells (not recorded which) from PBMCs. The TCR originated in a human donor with aplastic anemia. The CDR3 spells CASSTWDRTSSGNTIYF. The DNA for the CDR3 is TGTGCCAGCAGCACATGGGACAGGACGAGCTCTGGAAACACCATATATTTT.